A single sample gave rise to the 31 T cell receptor beta chains below, sequenced in a study of blood T cells in healthy people across ages. A J-beta primer mix and a sample-barcoded 5' primer were used in a second PCR of roughly 6 to 11 cycles. TCRdb redid the calling of the 5' RACE reads with MiXCR, one entry per CDR3 protein. The table has around 800,000 distinct CDR3 sequences, roughly 50% seen once. The sequenced sample was blood. These receptors were obtained from an elderly man in good health.

The CDR3 DNA follows: TGTGCCAGCAGTTACGAGGGCCGTAGCTCCTACGAGCAGTACTTC. Translating it yields CASSYEGRSSYEQYF. The chain couples TRBV28 to TRBJ2-7, with a tentative D call TRBD2 (5 bases). The CDR3 contains 15 residues. Between the trimmed V and J ends, which lost 4 bases and 0 bases, there was a span of 13 bases. Germline V gives CDR1 MDHEN, CDR2 SYDVKM. The complete variable domain, with remaining parts taken from reference TRBV28 and TRBJ2-7, reads DVKVTQSSRYLVKRTGEKVFLECVQDMDHENMFWYRQDPGLGLRLIYFSYDVKMKEKGDIPEGYSVSREKKERFSLILESASTNQTSMYLCASSYEGRSSYEQYFGPGTRLTVT.

The chain is built from TRBV5-1 and TRBJ2-5; 9 bases align to TRBD2. The CDR3 has 15 amino acids. The germline gives CDR1 SGHRS, CDR2 YFSETQ. After removal of 2 bases from V and 3 bases from J, the junction contained 5 bases not matched to a gene. CDR3 DNA sequence: TGCGCCAGCAGCTTTTTGGCTAGCGGGAAAGAGACCCAGTACTTC. This translates into CASSFLASGKETQYF.

The V call is TRBV6-5, the J call TRBJ2-5, with 11 bases fitting TRBD1. The CDR3 sequence is 15 residues long. With V trimmed by 5 bases and J by 5 bases, 7 bases remained unmatched. CDR1 is MNHEY, CDR2 SVGAGI, per germline. CDR3 DNA sequence: TGTGCCAGCAGTCTCCTGGACAGGGGGCTTGAGACCCAGTACTTC. Protein: CASSLLDRGLETQYF.

The CDR3 here is CASSGTEHTGELFF. CDR3 in DNA: TGTGCCAGCAGCGGGACAGAACACACCGGGGAGCTGTTTTTT. The genes are TRBV28 and TRBJ2-2, with TRBD1 matching over 7 bases. CDR3 length equals 14 residues. The germline V gene encodes CDR1 MDHEN and CDR2 SYDVKM. J was trimmed by 3 bases and V by 6 bases; bases with no gene match: 4.

The gene calls are TRBV20-1 and TRBJ1-2; TRBD1 is a possible D gene (6 bases). This CDR3 is 13 amino acids long. The germline CDR1 and CDR2 sequences are DFQATT and SNEGSKA (reference sequence). V was cut by 7 bases and J by 2 bases, with 14 bases left in between. The CDR3 loop reads CSGREGGNYGYTF. CDR3 DNA sequence: TGCAGTGGGCGTGAAGGGGGAAACTATGGCTACACCTTC.

The sample holds a few counts of this clonotype. The V gene is TRBV5-1, the J gene TRBJ2-7; 8 nucleotides match TRBD1. V was clipped by 0 bases and J by 5 bases; unmatched bases: 7. The CDR3 length is 15 residues. Germline V gene data show CDR1 as SGHRS and CDR2 as YFSETQ. For the CDR3, the DNA is TGCGCCAGCAGCTTGGAGGGACAGGCTCTCCACGAGCAGTACTTC. It is translated as CASSLEGQALHEQYF.

The CDR3 sequence: CASSLRTNYGYTF. The CDR3, as DNA: TGTGCCAGCAGCTTAAGGACCAACTATGGCTACACCTTC. The chain couples TRBV5-6 to TRBJ1-2; no firm D call. Germline CDR1 SGHDT, CDR2 YYEEEE. The CDR3 extends over 13 amino acids. The V end was cut by 2 bases, the J end by 2 bases, with 7 bases between.

The chain uses TRBV6-6 and TRBJ1-6; D may be TRBD1 (6 bases). Germline V gene data show CDR1 as MNHNY and CDR2 as SVGAGI (reference sequence). CDR3 length: 17 amino acids. The ends were cut back, 6 bases at V and 0 bases at J, with 15 bases in the middle. The CDR3 DNA reads as TGTGCCAGCAGGTCGGGGACACGTAACTCCTATAATTCACCCCTCCACTTT. Its translation: CASRSGTRNSYNSPLHF.

CDR3 in amino acids: CASSQQAREWNEKLFF. In DNA form, the CDR3 reads TGTGCCAGCAGCCAACAGGCACGTGAGTGGAATGAAAAACTGTTTTTT. The gene calls are TRBV7-2 and TRBJ1-4, with a possible D match to TRBD1 (5 bases). The germline V gene has CDR1 SGHTA and CDR2 FQGNSA. V lost 5 bases to trimming and J lost 5 bases, with 18 bases between them. CDR3 length: 16 amino acids.

This chain joins TRBV5-1 and TRBJ2-5; either TRBD1 or TRBD2 may supply D (5 bases each). The V and J ends lost 4 bases and 7 bases respectively, with 20 bases between them. CDR1 is SGHRS, CDR2 YFSETQ, per germline. The CDR3 totals 15 residues. The CDR3 sequence: CASSQEVRAGGTQYF. Here the CDR3 DNA reads TGCGCCAGCAGCCAGGAGGTCAGGGCCGGAGGGACCCAGTACTTC.

The rearrangement joins TRBV29-1 to TRBJ2-1; TRBD2 agrees at 11 bases. Germline lookup yields CDR1 SQVTM and CDR2 ANQGSEA. There are 14 residues in the CDR3. V gave up 7 bases and J gave up 7 bases; unmatched junction bases: 9. CDR3 DNA: TGCAGCGCCCAACTAGCGGGAGTTCTGAATGAGCAGTTCTTC. Its translation is CSAQLAGVLNEQFF.

This clonotype was seen only a few times. J is TRBJ1-2 and V is TRBV5-5, with a possible D match to TRBD1 (5 bases). Germline lookup yields CDR1 SGHKS and CDR2 YYEKEE (reference sequence). V gave up 4 bases and J gave up 4 bases, with 23 bases separating them. The CDR3 is 17 amino acids. This CDR3 reads CASSPDPFLGGTYGYTF. In DNA form, the CDR3 reads TGTGCCAGCAGCCCTGACCCCTTTCTTGGGGGGACCTATGGCTACACCTTC.

The chain has TRBV11-2 and TRBJ2-3; 14 bases match TRBD2. Germline values: CDR1 SGHAT, CDR2 FQNNGV. The CDR3 consists of 15 residues. V lost 3 bases and J lost 14; bases outside the gene matches: 10. CDR3 DNA: TGTGCCAGCAGCTTCGGACTAGCGGGAGGCAGATACGCGTATTTT. It translates to CASSFGLAGGRYAYF.

This clonotype was picked up many times. This chain links TRBV9 with TRBJ2-1; 7 positions agree with TRBD2. CDR3 length equals 13 residues. Looked up from germline, CDR1 is SGDLS and CDR2 is YYNGEE. The V gene end was trimmed by 3 bases and the J gene end by 10 bases; junction bases not matched to a gene: 7. This CDR3 is CASSAPGLHEQFF. Here the CDR3 DNA reads TGTGCCAGCAGCGCTCCGGGACTACACGAGCAGTTCTTC.

This clonotype was recorded a few times. The J gene is TRBJ2-1, the V gene TRBV6-5; TRBD2 agrees at 11 bases. Germline CDR1 is MNHEY and CDR2 is SVGAGI. V shed 0 bases, J shed 4 bases, and the junction held 2 bases outside the gene matches. The CDR3 runs 16 residues. The CDR3 sequence is CASSYSGTSGYNEQFF. In nucleotides, the CDR3 is TGTGCCAGCAGTTACTCCGGGACTAGCGGTTACAATGAGCAGTTCTTC.

This clonotype was found a few times. V gene TRBV27 combines with J gene TRBJ2-1, with D possibly matching TRBD2 (6 bases). The last part of the DNA fits TRBJ2-7 better; the J call may be wrong. Germline lookup yields CDR1 MNHEY and CDR2 SMNVEV (reference sequence). The length of the CDR3 is 14 residues. Written as DNA, the CDR3 is TGTGCCAGCAGGGGCGGGAAGTCCTACAATGAGCAGTACTTC. Translating gives CASRGGKSYNEQYF.

The V gene is TRBV20-1, the J gene TRBJ2-7; a possible D gene is TRBD1 (6 bases). V was pared by 5 bases and J by 2 bases, with 22 bases between. CDR3 length equals 16 residues. Germline V gene sequence: CDR1 DFQATT, CDR2 SNEGSKA (reference sequence). CDR3 protein: CSALSSGTPSPYEQYF. CDR3 in DNA: TGCAGTGCTCTATCCTCCGGGACACCCTCTCCCTACGAGCAGTACTTC.

This sequence joins TRBV9 and TRBJ2-7; maybe TRBD1 (7 bases). From germline, CDR1 is SGDLS and CDR2 YYNGEE. The CDR3 totals 17 residues. V was pared by 0 bases and J by 2 bases, with 18 bases between. CDR3: CASSVEGASGQAYEQYF. CDR3 in DNA: TGTGCCAGCAGCGTAGAGGGGGCGAGCGGGCAGGCCTACGAGCAGTACTTC.

This chain uses TRBV20-1 with TRBJ2-7, with TRBD1 as a possible D gene (6 bases). Germline assignment: CDR1 DFQATT and CDR2 SNEGSKA (reference sequence). The CDR3 runs 10 residues. Trimming took 5 bases from V and 9 from J, leaving 11 bases between them. CDR3 nucleotide sequence: TGCAGTGCTTCACAAGGGGGGCAGTACTTC. Amino acid sequence: CSASQGGQYF.

This clonotype was seen once. The chain links TRBV20-1 to TRBJ2-3; 7 bases line up with TRBD2. Germline CDR1 DFQATT, CDR2 SNEGSKA (reference sequence). This CDR3 region has 15 residues. Unmatched junction bases numbered 12, after V lost 5 bases and J lost 4 bases. In nucleotides, the CDR3 is TGCAGTGCTGGGGGAGGGGCGGGGGATTCAGATACGCAGTATTTT. It encodes CSAGGGAGDSDTQYF.

The chain couples TRBV24-1 to TRBJ2-4; 8 positions match TRBD1. J lost 0 bases, V lost 4 bases, and 7 bases had no gene match. CDR3 size: 17 residues. CDR1 is KGHDR, CDR2 SFDVKD, per germline. CDR3: CATSESRQGLAKNIQYF. In nucleotides, the CDR3 is TGTGCCACCAGTGAATCCCGACAGGGGCTAGCCAAAAACATTCAGTACTTC.

The chain joins TRBV27 to TRBJ2-7, with D uncertain. CDR1 is MNHEY and CDR2 is SMNVEV in the germline V gene (reference sequence). The CDR3 loop spans 13 amino acids. Trimming took off 5 bases at V and 4 bases at J, with 12 bases between the two ends. DNA of the CDR3: TGTGCCAGCAGTCGCGGATTGGGATACGAGCAGTACTTC. Translation: CASSRGLGYEQYF.

This clonotype was seen a few times. The CDR3: CASSLLAGVHEQYF. The CDR3 region has the DNA TGTGCCAGCAGTCTTCTAGCGGGAGTCCACGAGCAGTACTTC. The genes are TRBV27 and TRBJ2-4; 10 bases align to TRBD2. The last part of the DNA fits TRBJ2-7 better; the J call may be wrong. The CDR3 length is 14 residues. The germline V gene has CDR1 MNHEY and CDR2 SMNVEV (reference sequence).

This clonotype came up a few times. The chain recombines TRBV14 with TRBJ2-5, with unresolved D. From germline, CDR1 is SGHDN and CDR2 FVKESK. This CDR3 has 14 residues. The ends were cut back, 0 bases at V and 5 bases at J, with 10 bases in the middle. CDR3: CASSQDKGWETQYF. The CDR3 DNA reads as TGTGCCAGCAGCCAAGATAAGGGATGGGAGACCCAGTACTTC.

In this sample, this clonotype turned up once. J is TRBJ1-2 and V is TRBV7-3; the D is unclear. CDR1 is SGHTA, CDR2 FQGTGA, per germline. The CDR3 is 15 amino acids. Between the trimmed V and J ends, which lost 5 bases and 5 bases, there was a span of 18 bases. For the CDR3, the DNA is TGTGCCAGCAGCCCCCAGCCAGGATCCAGTTATGGCTACACCTTC. Translating it yields CASSPQPGSSYGYTF.

The V and J genes are TRBV6-5 and TRBJ2-1, with D hard to call. The CDR3 runs to 14 residues. The ends were cut back, 0 bases at V and 6 bases at J, with 9 bases in the middle. The germline V gene has CDR1 MNHEY and CDR2 SVGAGI. The chain's CDR3 is CASSYSRFRNEQFF. CDR3 coding DNA: TGTGCCAGCAGTTACTCGAGATTTCGCAATGAGCAGTTCTTC.

The rearrangement uses TRBV7-2 and TRBJ2-3, with TRBD1 matching 11 bases. The CDR3 is made up of 16 amino acids. The V segment lost 8 bases and the J segment 4 bases; nucleotides outside the gene matches: 11. Germline loops: CDR1 SGHTA, CDR2 FQGNSA. The CDR3 spells CASAGTGGGVADTQYF. CDR3 DNA: TGTGCCAGCGCAGGGACAGGGGGGGGAGTGGCAGATACGCAGTATTTT.

J is TRBJ1-1 and V is TRBV6-5; D is undetermined. Germline lookup yields CDR1 MNHEY and CDR2 SVGAGI. Trimming cost V 1 base and J 3 bases, with 12 bases left between them. CDR3 size: 15 residues. CDR3 DNA: TGTGCCAGCAGTTACTTGGGAGATAGGGACACTGAAGCTTTCTTT. It encodes CASSYLGDRDTEAFF.

This clonotype was found a few times. The chain joins TRBV4-1 to TRBJ1-1; D remains ambiguous. Trimming stripped 4 bases from V and 0 bases from J, with 15 bases between. There are 16 residues in the CDR3. CDR1 and CDR2 (germline): MGHRA, YSYEKL. The CDR3 region has the DNA TGCGCCAGCAGCCTCATTTTCAGTGCGGTGAACACTGAAGCTTTCTTT. It is translated as CASSLIFSAVNTEAFF.

The chain recombines TRBV5-1 with TRBJ1-1; D is uncertain. The germline gives CDR1 SGHRS, CDR2 YFSETQ. This CDR3 is 14 amino acids long. Deletions cut 0 bases from V and 8 bases from J, with 14 bases between. CDR3 loop: CASSLARGLGEAFF. In DNA form, the CDR3 reads TGCGCCAGCAGCTTGGCCCGCGGCCTAGGGGAAGCTTTCTTT.

The chain links TRBV7-2 to TRBJ2-3; D is undetermined. The germline V gene has CDR1 SGHTA and CDR2 FQGNSA. The CDR3 is 16 amino acids. V lost 1 base, J lost 4 bases, and 15 bases lay in between. The CDR3 DNA sequence: TGTGCCAGCAGCTTAGGTACCGCCAGACTCGCAGATACGCAGTATTTT. This translates into CASSLGTARLADTQYF.